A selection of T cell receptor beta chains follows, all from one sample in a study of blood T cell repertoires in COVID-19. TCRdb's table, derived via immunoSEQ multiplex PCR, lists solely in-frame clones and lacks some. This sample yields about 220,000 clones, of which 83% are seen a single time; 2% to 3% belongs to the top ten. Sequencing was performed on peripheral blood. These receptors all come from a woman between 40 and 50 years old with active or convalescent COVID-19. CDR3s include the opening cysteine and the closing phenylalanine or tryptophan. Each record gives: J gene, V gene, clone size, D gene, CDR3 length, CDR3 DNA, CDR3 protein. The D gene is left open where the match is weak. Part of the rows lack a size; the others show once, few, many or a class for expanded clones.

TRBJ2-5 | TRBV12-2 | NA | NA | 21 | TGTGCAAGTCGCTTAGGTTTCATCGGGACTAGCGGGAAATATTTCCAAGAGACCCAGTACTTC | CASRLGFIGTSGKYFQETQYF
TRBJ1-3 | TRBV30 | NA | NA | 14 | TGTGCCTGGAGTTTTGAAACATGGGGAAACACCATATATTTT | CAWSFETWGNTIYF
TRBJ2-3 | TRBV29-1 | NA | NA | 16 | TGCAGCGTTACTCCTTTGGGCAGCTACATCACAGATACGCAGTATTTT | CSVTPLGSYITDTQYF
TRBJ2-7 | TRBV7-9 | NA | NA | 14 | TGTGCCAGCAGCCAAGGCACGTCGGGGGACGAGCAGTACTTC | CASSQGTSGDEQYF
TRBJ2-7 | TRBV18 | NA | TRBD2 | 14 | TGTGCCAGCTCACCGGGGACGGGGGGCTACGAGCAGTACTTC | CASSPGTGGYEQYF
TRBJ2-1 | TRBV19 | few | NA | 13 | TGTGCCAGCTCGGAGAACTCCTACAATGAGCAGTTCTTC | CASSENSYNEQFF
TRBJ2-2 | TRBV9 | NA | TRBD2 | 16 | TGTGCCAGCAGCGTAGGACTAGCGGGACCTACCGGGGAGCTGTTTTTT | CASSVGLAGPTGELFF
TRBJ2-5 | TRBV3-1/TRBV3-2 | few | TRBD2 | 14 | TGTGCCAGCAGCCTTTCTAGCGGTAGAGAGACCCAGTACTTC | CASSLSSGRETQYF
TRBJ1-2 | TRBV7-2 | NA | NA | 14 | TGTGCCAGCAGCCAACTCCGGGGGGACTATGGCTACACCTTC | CASSQLRGDYGYTF
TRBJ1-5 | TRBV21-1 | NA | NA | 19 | TGTGCCAGCAGCAAAGTTGACGGTTTAGGGGGCCACTACAATCAGCCCCAGCATTTT | CASSKVDGLGGHYNQPQHF
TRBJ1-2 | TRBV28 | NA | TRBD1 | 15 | TGTGCCAGCAGTTTAAAGGCAGGGGGTGGCTATGGCTACACCTTC | CASSLKAGGGYGYTF
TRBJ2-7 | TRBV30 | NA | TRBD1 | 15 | TGTGCCTGGAGCGGACAGGGGGCGCTGGAGGGCGAGCAGTACTTC | CAWSGQGALEGEQYF
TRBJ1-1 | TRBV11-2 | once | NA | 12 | TGTGCCAGCAGCATACGACAGAATGAAGCTTTCTTT | CASSIRQNEAFF
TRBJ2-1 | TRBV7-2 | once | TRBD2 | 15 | TGTGCCAGCAGCTGGGCTAGCGGGGGGGGTAATGAGCAGTTCTTC | CASSWASGGGNEQFF
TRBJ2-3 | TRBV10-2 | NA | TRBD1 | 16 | TGCGCCAGCAGTGACACGGGCAGGGGGCGTGGAGATACGCAGTATTTT | CASSDTGRGRGDTQYF
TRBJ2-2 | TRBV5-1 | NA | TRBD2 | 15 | TGCGCCACCAAACTAGCGGGAGGGCCTTCCGGGGAGCTGTTTTTT | CATKLAGGPSGELFF
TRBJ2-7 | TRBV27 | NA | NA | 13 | TGTGCCAGCAGTTTCGGGATCCCCTACGAGCAGTACTTC | CASSFGIPYEQYF
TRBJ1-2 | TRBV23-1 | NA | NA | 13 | TGCGCCAGCAGGGTGAAACAGGGTCCTGGCTACACCTTC | CASRVKQGPGYTF